The 32 T cell receptor beta chains listed next were all sequenced from one sample in a study of T-cell memory formation after mild COVID-19. TCRdb reprocessed the 5' RACE reads via MiXCR and lists one record per CDR3 protein. The sample has a few hundred thousand distinct CDR3 sequences; about 20% are singletons. The material sequenced was PBMCs or a T cell subset sorted from them (not recorded which). Source of these receptors: an adult woman who had mild COVID-19 (a few samples of this study predate the infection). Cell type and time point are not known.

This clonotype appeared a few times. The chain recombines TRBV20-1 with TRBJ1-2, with D maybe TRBD1 (6 bases). The germline V gene has CDR1 DFQATT and CDR2 SNEGSKA (reference sequence). This CDR3 is 16 amino acids long. V lost 1 base to trimming and J lost 2 bases, with 17 bases between them. CDR3 protein: CSARGQGPDFNYGYTF. CDR3 DNA sequence: TGCAGTGCTAGAGGCCAGGGGCCGGATTTCAACTATGGCTACACCTTC.

This clonotype turned up a few times. This CDR3 reads CATSDKGHTTDTQYF. CDR3 nucleotide sequence: TGTGCCACCAGTGATAAGGGACATACCACAGATACGCAGTATTTT. The chain uses TRBV24-1 and TRBJ2-3; possible D gene TRBD1, 6 bases. This CDR3 region has 15 residues. Trimming shortened V by 3 bases and J by 2 bases, and 11 bases separated the two germline ends. Looked up from germline, CDR1 is KGHDR and CDR2 is SFDVKD.

The sample holds a few counts of this clonotype. The V gene is TRBV4-3, the J gene TRBJ1-2, with 9 nucleotides matching TRBD1. Germline lookup yields CDR1 LGHNA and CDR2 YSLEER. Trimming removed 4 bases from V and 4 bases from J; junction bases left unmatched: 7. The CDR3 is 15 amino acids. The CDR3 DNA follows: TGCGCCAGCAGCCCCGACCGGGACAGGGCCTATGGCTACACCTTC. This translates into CASSPDRDRAYGYTF.

The chain couples TRBV9 to TRBJ2-1; weak D call: TRBD1 (6 bases). This CDR3 contains 14 residues. V was cut by 2 bases and J by 6 bases, with 12 bases left in between. Germline V CDR1 and CDR2: SGDLS, YYNGEE. The CDR3 region has the DNA TGTGCCAGCAGCGTCAGGGGTTTGGGCAATGAGCAGTTCTTC. Its translation: CASSVRGLGNEQFF.

The V gene is TRBV25-1, the J gene TRBJ2-2; D gene unclear. This CDR3 region has 13 residues. Germline V gives CDR1 MGHDK, CDR2 SYGVNS. V gave up 6 bases and J gave up 5 bases, with 10 bases separating them. CDR3 protein: CASSNLGTGELFF. The CDR3 region has the DNA TGTGCCAGCAGCAACTTAGGGACCGGGGAGCTGTTTTTT.

This clonotype was observed a few times. V gene TRBV4-1 combines with J gene TRBJ2-1, with 8 bases aligning to TRBD2. Germline CDR1 MGHRA, CDR2 YSYEKL. Trimming removed 3 bases from V and 5 bases from J; junction bases left unmatched: 6. This CDR3 is 15 amino acids long. CDR3 DNA sequence: TGCGCCAGCAGCCATGCCCTGACTAGCGACAATGAGCAGTTCTTC. Translating it yields CASSHALTSDNEQFF.

Only a few counts were recorded for this clonotype. The genes are TRBV5-4 and TRBJ2-5, with 13 bases that match TRBD2. This CDR3 comprises 15 residues. V gave up 4 bases and J gave up 3 bases; unmatched junction bases: 3. From germline, CDR1 is SGHNT and CDR2 YYREEE (reference sequence). CDR3 loop: CASSRGTSGEETQYF. DNA for the CDR3: TGTGCCAGCAGCCGCGGGACTAGCGGGGAAGAGACCCAGTACTTC.

The sample holds a few counts of this clonotype. This chain connects TRBV12-3 or TRBV12-4 to TRBJ2-7, with 8 bases fitting TRBD1. V lost 6 bases, J lost 13 bases, and 8 bases stayed unmatched. The CDR3 has 11 residues. The CDR3 DNA sequence: TGTGCCAGCAGGTACGGGACAGGTTACTACTTC. Amino acids: CASRYGTGYYF.

This CDR3 is CSARDERSGGVTDTQYF. In nucleotides, the CDR3 is TGCAGTGCTAGAGATGAGAGAAGCGGGGGGGTCACAGATACGCAGTATTTT. This sequence joins TRBV20-1 and TRBJ2-3, with TRBD2 identical over 10 bases. The trim removed 0 bases at V and 2 bases at J, leaving 8 bases unmatched. CDR3 length equals 17 residues. CDR1 and CDR2 from the germline V gene are DFQATT and SNEGSKA (reference sequence).

This clonotype was recorded a few times. The rearrangement uses TRBV28 and TRBJ2-5, with D possibly called TRBD1 or TRBD2 (6 bases each). CDR3 length: 14 amino acids. V was cut by 2 bases and J by 5 bases, with 12 bases left in between. The germline V gene encodes CDR1 MDHEN and CDR2 SYDVKM. The DNA of the CDR3 is TGTGCCAGCAGTTTAACGGGGGCGAGTGAGACCCAGTACTTC. Amino acid sequence: CASSLTGASETQYF.

The chain links TRBV10-3 to TRBJ2-3, with D possibly TRBD2 on 5 matching bases. Germline V gives CDR1 ENHRY, CDR2 SYGVKD. V gave up 8 bases and J gave up 4 bases, with 7 bases separating them. The CDR3 totals 11 residues. The CDR3 region is CAIAGADTQYF. The DNA of the CDR3 is TGTGCCATCGCCGGGGCAGATACGCAGTATTTT.

This clonotype was found a few times. The chain is built from TRBV7-6 and TRBJ2-1; D gene unclear. V lost 7 bases and J 6 bases, leaving 13 bases between the germline ends. The CDR3 spans 13 residues. CDR1 and CDR2 from the germline V gene are SGHVS and FNYEAQ. The CDR3 loop reads CASTLGEPNEQFF. The CDR3 DNA reads TGTGCCAGCACCCTCGGCGAACCCAATGAGCAGTTCTTC.

This clonotype has only a few counts. The chain is built from TRBV4-2 and TRBJ1-2, with 9 positions matching TRBD1. Trimming removed 1 base from V and 4 bases from J; junction bases left unmatched: 1. This CDR3 contains 14 residues. Germline V gene data show CDR1 as LGHNA and CDR2 as YNFKEQ. The CDR3 sequence is CASSQGQGGYGYTF. The CDR3 DNA sequence: TGTGCCAGCAGCCAAGGACAGGGGGGCTATGGCTACACCTTC.

The CDR3: CASSLSAYTEAFF. In DNA, the CDR3 is TGTGCCAGCAGCTTATCAGCTTACACTGAAGCTTTCTTT. The chain links TRBV7-8 to TRBJ1-1; the D is unclear. Germline loops: CDR1 SGHVS, CDR2 FQNEAQ. This CDR3 has 13 amino acids. V lost 2 bases, J lost 3 bases, and 7 bases lay in between. Full variable domain (missing parts from reference TRBV7-8 and TRBJ1-1): GAGVSQSPRYKVAKRGQDVALRCDPISGHVSLFWYQQALGQGPEFLTYFQNEAQLDKSGLPSDRFFAERPEGSVSTLKIQRTQQEDSAVYLCASSLSAYTEAFFGQGTRLTVV.

This clonotype was seen more than once but under ten times. The chain has TRBV12-3 or TRBV12-4 and TRBJ1-3; tentatively, D is TRBD1 (6 bases). The CDR3 length is 15 residues. V lost 6 bases to trimming and J lost 6 bases, with 18 bases between them. CDR3 in amino acids: CASSFTGYQKNTIYF. The CDR3 bases are TGTGCCAGCAGCTTCACAGGGTATCAAAAAAACACCATATATTTT.

This clonotype was detected a few times. The rearrangement uses TRBV19 and TRBJ1-5; no reliable D call. In germline, CDR1 is LNHDA, CDR2 SQIVND (reference sequence). With 5 bases removed from V and 1 base from J, the gap between germline ends came to 12 bases. The CDR3 sequence is 15 residues long. In DNA form, the CDR3 reads TGTGCCAGTAGTCCCAGGAATTGGAGCAATCAGCCCCAGCATTTT. Residues: CASSPRNWSNQPQHF.

V is TRBV5-6 and J is TRBJ2-1; a possible D gene is TRBD1 (5 bases). CDR3 length: 13 amino acids. The ends were cut back, 1 base at V and 11 bases at J, with 13 bases in the middle. Germline CDR1 SGHDT, CDR2 YYEEEE. Written as DNA, the CDR3 is TGTGCCAGCAGCTTGTCGATTCAGGGAAAGCAGTTCTTC. It translates to CASSLSIQGKQFF.

The rearrangement joins TRBV28 to TRBJ2-2; 8 bases align to TRBD2. Germline V gives CDR1 MDHEN, CDR2 SYDVKM. V gave up 6 bases and J gave up 4 bases; unmatched junction bases: 10. The CDR3 totals 16 residues. In DNA, the CDR3 is TGTGCCAGCAGACCTTTCGGGGCGGGGGGCACCGGGGAGCTGTTTTTT. Translating it yields CASRPFGAGGTGELFF.

This clonotype turned up a few times. The chain joins TRBV24-1 to TRBJ2-1; 15 nucleotides agree with TRBD2. This CDR3 has 15 residues. V lost 3 bases, J lost 14 bases, and 7 bases stayed unmatched. The germline V gene encodes CDR1 KGHDR and CDR2 SFDVKD. CDR3 loop: CATSDPRTSGRVKFF. The CDR3 coding sequence is TGTGCCACCAGTGATCCTCGGACTAGCGGGAGGGTGAAGTTCTTC.

This clonotype was picked up a small number of times. The V and J genes are TRBV20-1 and TRBJ1-1, with 8 positions matching TRBD1. The CDR3 covers 13 residues. Germline V gene lookup returns CDR1 DFQATT and CDR2 SNEGSKA (reference sequence). Losses at the gene ends were 3 bases for V and 4 bases for J; bases not matched to a gene: 4. The CDR3 DNA sequence: TGCAGTGCTAGTGGGGACAGGATCACTGAAGCTTTCTTT. It translates to CSASGDRITEAFF.

The gene calls are TRBV12-3 or TRBV12-4 and TRBJ2-5; no reliable D call. The CDR3 has 13 amino acids. Trimming shortened V by 6 bases and J by 4 bases, and 12 bases separated the two germline ends. CDR3 bases: TGTGCCAGCAGAATAGGAATTGGAGAGACCCAGTACTTC. Translation: CASRIGIGETQYF.

This clonotype has only a few counts. The J gene is TRBJ1-4, the V gene TRBV10-3; D gene uncertain. This CDR3 has 13 amino acids. The germline V and J ends were trimmed by 7 bases and 2 bases, with 8 bases remaining between them. Germline CDR1 is ENHRY and CDR2 is SYGVKD. CDR3 bases: TGTGCCATCACGGCAGGCACTAATGAAAAACTGTTTTTT. Translation: CAITAGTNEKLFF.

This sequence joins TRBV20-1 and TRBJ1-5; D gene unclear. V lost 5 bases to trimming and J lost 5 bases, with 13 bases between them. The CDR3 consists of 13 residues. Germline CDR1 reads DFQATT; CDR2 reads SNEGSKA (reference sequence). The DNA of the CDR3 is TGCAGTGCTCAGAGCGGCACTGATCAGCCCCAGCATTTT. As protein: CSAQSGTDQPQHF.

The chain links TRBV9 to TRBJ2-5, with D unclear. Germline V lookup: CDR1 SGDLS, CDR2 YYNGEE. The CDR3 has 15 residues. V was pared by 0 bases and J by 4 bases, with 13 bases between. The CDR3 spells CASSVASAPRETQYF. The CDR3, as DNA: TGTGCCAGCAGCGTAGCTAGTGCTCCTCGAGAGACCCAGTACTTC.

CDR3 DNA sequence: TGTGCCTGGAGTCGCACCTTGACTAGCGCCACAGATACGCAGTATTTT. It is translated as CAWSRTLTSATDTQYF. The chain carries TRBV30 and TRBJ2-3; 8 bases fit TRBD2. The CDR3 spans 16 residues. Germline assignment: CDR1 GTSNPN and CDR2 SVGIG (reference sequence). The ends lost 2 bases at V and 2 bases at J; junction bases unmatched: 9.

This clonotype was counted at least ten times. The chain is built from TRBV15 and TRBJ1-1; D not resolved. Germline V gene data show CDR1 as LNHNV and CDR2 as YYDKDF (reference sequence). This CDR3 has 14 amino acids. V lost 0 bases to trimming and J lost 0 bases, with 5 bases between them. The CDR3 nucleotides are TGTGCCACCAGCAGAGACCGCCTGAACACTGAAGCTTTCTTT. Amino acid sequence: CATSRDRLNTEAFF. Variable domain in full (rest from reference TRBV15 and TRBJ1-1): DAMVIQNPRYQVTQFGKPVTLSCSQTLNHNVMYWYQQKSSQAPKLLFHYYDKDFNNEADTPDNFQSRRPNTSFCFLDIRSPGLGDTAMYLCATSRDRLNTEAFFGQGTRLTVV.

In its sample, this clonotype was seen a few times. The V and J genes are TRBV28 and TRBJ2-7, with D tentatively TRBD1 or TRBD2 (6 bases each). CDR1 and CDR2 from the germline V gene are MDHEN and SYDVKM. With 5 bases removed from V and 9 bases from J, the gap between germline ends came to 14 bases. The CDR3 is 12 amino acids. This CDR3 is CASSVGGSVQYF. The DNA of the CDR3 is TGTGCCAGCAGTGTCGGGGGCTCTGTGCAGTACTTC.

The CDR3 region is CASSFVDRFYGYTF. The CDR3 DNA reads TGTGCCAGCAGCTTTGTTGACAGGTTCTATGGCTACACCTTC. This chain connects TRBV5-4 to TRBJ1-2, with D tentatively TRBD1 (6 bases). V was trimmed by 2 bases and J by 4 bases, leaving 12 bases between them. Germline values: CDR1 SGHNT, CDR2 YYREEE (reference sequence). CDR3 length equals 14 residues.

The genes are TRBV20-1 and TRBJ1-2; TRBD1 matches 8 bases. The CDR3 extends over 15 amino acids. With 6 bases clipped from V and 8 bases from J, the junction kept 17 bases outside the gene matches. Germline V gene lookup returns CDR1 DFQATT and CDR2 SNEGSKA (reference sequence). CDR3 bases: TGCAGTGCCATTAACGACAGGGGCCGGTTAGAAGGCTACACCTTC. It translates to CSAINDRGRLEGYTF.

This clonotype was seen only a few times. This chain uses TRBV11-2 with TRBJ1-5, with D tentatively TRBD1 (6 bases). CDR1 is SGHAT and CDR2 is FQNNGV in the germline V gene. The CDR3 is made up of 17 amino acids. Trimming took 1 base from V and 0 from J, leaving 13 bases between them. The CDR3 sequence: CASSLGSGDFSNQPQHF. The DNA of the CDR3 is TGTGCCAGCAGCTTAGGCTCAGGGGACTTTAGCAATCAGCCCCAGCATTTT.

This chain links TRBV24-1 with TRBJ2-1, with D perhaps matching TRBD1 or TRBD2 (6 bases each). This CDR3 has 15 residues. Per germline, CDR1 KGHDR and CDR2 SFDVKD. The ends were cut back, 4 bases at V and 5 bases at J, with 14 bases in the middle. As DNA, the CDR3 is TGTGCCACCAGTGACTTTGGGGGGCCCGACAATGAGCAGTTCTTC. Its protein product is CATSDFGGPDNEQFF.

The table lists this clonotype with a few counts. The chain combines TRBV6-1 with TRBJ1-1; maybe TRBD1 (5 bases). This CDR3 contains 14 residues. Germline V lookup: CDR1 MNHNS, CDR2 SASEGT. Deletions cut 3 bases from V and 5 bases from J, with 13 bases between. CDR3 sequence reads: CASSDDDGGTEAFF. CDR3 nucleotide sequence: TGTGCCAGCAGTGACGATGATGGGGGTACTGAAGCTTTCTTT.